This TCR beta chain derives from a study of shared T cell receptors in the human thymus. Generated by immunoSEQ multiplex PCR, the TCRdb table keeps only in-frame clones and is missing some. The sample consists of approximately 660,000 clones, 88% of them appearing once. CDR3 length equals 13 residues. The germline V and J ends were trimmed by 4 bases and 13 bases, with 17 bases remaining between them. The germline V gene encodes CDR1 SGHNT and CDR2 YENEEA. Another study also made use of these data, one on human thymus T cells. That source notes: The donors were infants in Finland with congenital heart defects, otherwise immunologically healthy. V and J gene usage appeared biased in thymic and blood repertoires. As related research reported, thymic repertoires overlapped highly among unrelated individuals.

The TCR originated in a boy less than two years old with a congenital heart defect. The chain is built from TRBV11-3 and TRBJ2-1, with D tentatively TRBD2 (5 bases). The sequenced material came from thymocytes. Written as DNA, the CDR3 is TGTGCCAGCAGCTCAACGGGTACTAGGAGACAGTTCTTC. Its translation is CASSSTGTRRQFF.